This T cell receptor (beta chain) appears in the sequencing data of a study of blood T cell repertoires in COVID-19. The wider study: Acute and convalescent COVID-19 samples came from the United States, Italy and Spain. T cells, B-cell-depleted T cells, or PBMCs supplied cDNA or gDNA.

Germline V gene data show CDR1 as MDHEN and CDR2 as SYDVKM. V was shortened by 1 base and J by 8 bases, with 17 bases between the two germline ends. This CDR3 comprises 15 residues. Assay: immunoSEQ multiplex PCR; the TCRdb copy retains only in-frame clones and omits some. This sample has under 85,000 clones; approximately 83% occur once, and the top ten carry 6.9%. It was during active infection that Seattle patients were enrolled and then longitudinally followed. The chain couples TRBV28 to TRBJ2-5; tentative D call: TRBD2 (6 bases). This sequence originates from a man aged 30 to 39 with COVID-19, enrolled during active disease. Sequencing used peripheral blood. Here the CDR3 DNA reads TGTGCCAGCAGTTTATTGACTAGGGCGGGCGAAACCCAGTACTTC. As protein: CASSLLTRAGETQYF.